This T cell receptor beta chain was profiled in a study of OX40 agonist ivuxolimab in advanced cancers. Overall study context: The group had a mean age of around 60 years, ranged from 23 to 79, and was 75% to 85% male. It was permissible to have had prior anti-PD-1, anti-PD-L1 or anti-CTLA-4 therapy, and around 40% had some. Study-level results: Some patients who did not respond also had low normalized T-cell clonal expansion.

About this clone itself: The antigen remains unidentified.

Assay: immunoSEQ multiplex PCR; the TCRdb copy retains only in-frame clones and omits some. The sample consists of under 40,000 clones, just under 90% of them appearing once. The germline V and J ends were trimmed by 3 bases and 8 bases, with 11 bases remaining between them. The CDR3 length is 13 residues. CDR1 MRHNA and CDR2 SNTAGT come from the germline V gene. V and J are TRBV6-4 and TRBJ2-1; no clear D gene. The clonotype was recovered from an adult with an advanced solid tumor such as melanoma, head and neck, liver or kidney cancer. The sample in question was CD4+ or CD8+ T cells sorted from blood, obtained in a trial of the OX40 agonist ivuxolimab. Here the CDR3 DNA reads TGTGCCAGCAGTGAAATTGTCGGGCATGAGCAGTTCTTC. Its translation is CASSEIVGHEQFF.